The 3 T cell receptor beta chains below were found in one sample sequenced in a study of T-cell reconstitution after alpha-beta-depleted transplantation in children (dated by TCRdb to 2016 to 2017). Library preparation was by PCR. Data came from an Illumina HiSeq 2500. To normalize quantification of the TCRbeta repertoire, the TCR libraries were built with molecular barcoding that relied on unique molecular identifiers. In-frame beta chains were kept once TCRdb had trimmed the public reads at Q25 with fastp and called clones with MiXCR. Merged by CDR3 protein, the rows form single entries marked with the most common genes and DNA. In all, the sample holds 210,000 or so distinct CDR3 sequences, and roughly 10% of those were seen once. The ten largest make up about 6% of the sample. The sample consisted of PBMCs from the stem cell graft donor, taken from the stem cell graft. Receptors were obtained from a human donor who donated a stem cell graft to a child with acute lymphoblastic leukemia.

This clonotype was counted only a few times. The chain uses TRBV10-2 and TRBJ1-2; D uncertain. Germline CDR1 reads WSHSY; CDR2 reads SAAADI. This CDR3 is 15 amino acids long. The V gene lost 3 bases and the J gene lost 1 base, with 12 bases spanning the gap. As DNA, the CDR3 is TGCGCCAGCAGTGAATGGGCAGGAGATAACTATGGCTACACCTTC. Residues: CASSEWAGDNYGYTF.

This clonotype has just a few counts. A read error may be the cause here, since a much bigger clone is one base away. For the CDR3, the DNA is TGCAGTGCTGAAGGGACTAGCGAAAAAAACAATGAGCAGTTCTTC. This translates into CSAEGTSEKNNEQFF. V usage is TRBV20-1 and J usage is TRBJ2-1, with 10 positions matching TRBD2. Trimming at V came to 5 bases and at J to 5 bases, leaving 9 bases not matched to a gene. The CDR3 runs to 15 residues. Germline loops: CDR1 DFQATT, CDR2 SNEGSKA (reference sequence).

The DNA for the CDR3 is TGCAGTGCTGTTCCGAACCGGGACCGTGAAAAACTGTTTTTT. Translated: CSAVPNRDREKLFF. The rearrangement links TRBV20-1 to TRBJ1-4, with D possibly TRBD1 on 5 matching bases. This CDR3 contains 14 residues. Germline CDR1 reads DFQATT; CDR2 reads SNEGSKA (reference sequence). V shed 5 bases and J shed 7 bases, with 17 bases lying between them.